This record concerns one T cell receptor (beta chain) sequence. Mismatch with germline at one junction end may stem from a read error. This sample's RNA came from whole unsorted tissue. The data belong to a study of tumor and adjacent non-tumor tissue in lung cancer. CDR1 is MGHRA and CDR2 is YSYEKL in the germline V gene. The CDR3 covers 17 residues. The library came from three nested PCR rounds adapted from ARM-PCR protocols. TCRdb fed the multiplex PCR reads into MiXCR, producing one record per CDR3 protein. The sample records 71,000 or so distinct CDR3 sequences, around 86% being singletons. The material sequenced was lung tumor tissue. This TCR derives from a woman aged 45-59 years with non-small cell lung cancer. The gene calls are TRBV4-1 and TRBJ2-5, with a tentative D call TRBD2 (7 bases). In DNA form, the CDR3 reads TGCGCCAACAGCCAAGGAGGCAGGGGAGGGGAAAGAGAGACCCAGTATTTC. This sequence encodes CANSQGGRGGERETQYF.